One and the same sample provided the 32 T cell receptor beta chains below, sequenced in a study of T cell repertoires in ileal Crohn's disease. Profiling relied on immunoSEQ multiplex PCR, and the TCRdb table lists in-frame clones only, not all of them. This sample carries 13,000 or so clones, about four fifths of them seen once, and the ten largest clones take roughly a sixth. Time point given: neoterminal ileum biopsy at postoperative endoscopy, about 6 months after surgery. The sequenced material came from ileal tissue. Source of these receptors: an adult with Crohn's disease.

The genes are TRBV6-5 and TRBJ2-1; TRBD2 is a possible D gene (5 bases). The V end lost 0 bases, the J end lost 6 bases, and 9 bases lay between the germline ends. Germline CDR1 reads MNHEY; CDR2 reads SVGAGI. The CDR3 is 14 residues long. In DNA form, the CDR3 reads TGTGCCAGCAGTTACTCGCTTAGCGCCAATGAGCAGTTCTTC. It codes for CASSYSLSANEQFF.

V and J are TRBV14 and TRBJ2-7; D is unclear. V gave up 0 bases and J gave up 5 bases, with 8 bases separating them. The CDR3 sequence is 13 residues long. Germline V CDR1 and CDR2: SGHDN, FVKESK. The chain's CDR3 is CASSQDGFDEQYF. CDR3 in DNA: TGTGCCAGCAGCCAAGACGGGTTCGACGAGCAGTACTTC.

This chain uses TRBV6-1 with TRBJ2-7; maybe TRBD1 (5 bases). The V end lost 5 bases, the J end lost 5 bases, and 19 bases lay between the germline ends. Germline lookup yields CDR1 MNHNS and CDR2 SASEGT. The CDR3 contains 15 residues. CDR3 region: CASSPKGAGFDEQYF. In nucleotides, the CDR3 is TGTGCCAGCAGTCCCAAAGGGGCCGGCTTTGACGAGCAGTACTTC.

This clone came up once. This sequence joins TRBV7-2 and TRBJ2-5; 7 nucleotides align to TRBD1. The CDR3 spans 15 residues. Trimming at V came to 5 bases and at J to 2 bases, leaving 8 bases not matched to a gene. Germline CDR1 and CDR2: SGHTA and FQGNSA. The CDR3 is CASSRNRGEQETQYF. The CDR3 DNA reads as TGTGCCAGCAGCCGAAACAGGGGCGAGCAAGAGACCCAGTACTTC.

The chain carries TRBV28 and TRBJ1-1; tentative D call: TRBD1 (5 bases). Germline V gene sequence: CDR1 MDHEN, CDR2 SYDVKM. The V gene lost 5 bases and the J gene lost 0 bases, with 13 bases spanning the gap. This CDR3 spans 15 amino acids. DNA for the CDR3: TGTGCCAGCAGTCATAGACAGACCTTGAACACTGAAGCTTTCTTT. This gives the protein CASSHRQTLNTEAFF.

This chain links TRBV4-2 with TRBJ1-1, with 7 nucleotides matching TRBD1. Germline V gene data show CDR1 as LGHNA and CDR2 as YNFKEQ. The junction had 1 base not matched to a gene; V was cut back by 3 bases and J by 0 bases. This CDR3 contains 14 residues. CDR3 region: CASSQGQLNTEAFF. For the CDR3, the DNA is TGTGCCAGCAGCCAGGGACAGCTGAACACTGAAGCTTTCTTT.

This clone was found once. The CDR3: CASSTGGANYGYTF. The CDR3 DNA reads as TGTGCCAGCAGCACTGGGGGGGCTAACTATGGCTACACCTTC. The chain is built from TRBV28 and TRBJ1-2; D is possibly TRBD1 (5 bases). The CDR3 is made up of 14 amino acids. CDR1 is MDHEN, CDR2 SYDVKM, per germline. V shed 6 bases and J shed 0 bases, with 11 bases lying between them.

This chain uses TRBV7-2 with TRBJ2-7; 8 bases are shared with TRBD2. Germline CDR1 SGHTA, CDR2 FQGNSA. V lost 2 bases to trimming and J lost 0 bases; unmatched junction nucleotides: 3. The CDR3 covers 15 residues. The CDR3 loop reads CASSLTGGSSYEQYF. CDR3 nucleotides: TGTGCCAGCAGCTTAACGGGGGGGAGCTCCTACGAGCAGTACTTC. Based on the CDR3 plus reference TRBV7-2 and TRBJ2-7, the full variable domain is GAGVSQSPSNKVTEKGKDVELRCDPISGHTALYWYRQSLGQGLEFLIYFQGNSAPDKSGLPSDRFSAERTGGSVSTLTIQRTQQEDSAVYLCASSLTGGSSYEQYFGPGTRLTVT.

The J gene is TRBJ1-4, the V gene TRBV28; TRBD1 matches 9 bases. This CDR3 is built from 14 residues. V lost 8 bases and J lost 6; bases outside the gene matches: 7. Looked up from germline, CDR1 is MDHEN and CDR2 is SYDVKM. CDR3 DNA sequence: TGTGCCAGCGGAACGGGACAGGGACATGAAAAACTGTTTTTT. Protein sequence: CASGTGQGHEKLFF.

The V and J genes are TRBV5-4 and TRBJ2-1, with TRBD1 matching over 8 bases. The CDR3 is 15 amino acids. Trimming removed 2 bases from V and 6 bases from J; junction bases left unmatched: 7. In germline, CDR1 is SGHNT, CDR2 YYREEE (reference sequence). Here the CDR3 reads CASSFRTGNINEQFF. CDR3 DNA: TGTGCCAGCAGCTTTCGGACAGGGAATATCAATGAGCAGTTCTTC.

This clone appeared a single time. V gene TRBV7-8 combines with J gene TRBJ2-1, with 8 bases matching TRBD1. V lost 0 bases and J lost 8; bases outside the gene matches: 9. The CDR3 loop spans 16 amino acids. Germline CDR1 is SGHVS and CDR2 is FQNEAQ. CDR3 region: CASSLARQGAGDEQFF. CDR3 DNA sequence: TGTGCCAGCAGCTTAGCCCGGCAGGGGGCAGGAGATGAGCAGTTCTTC.

CDR3 loop: CASSLLAGESAFF. The CDR3 bases are TGCGCCAGCAGCTTGCTCGCAGGGGAATCGGCTTTCTTT. The V and J genes are TRBV5-1 and TRBJ1-1; TRBD1 might be the D (6 bases). The germline V gene has CDR1 SGHRS and CDR2 YFSETQ. V dropped 1 base and J dropped 11 bases, with 15 bases sitting between them. The CDR3 totals 13 residues.

The chain is built from TRBV5-1 and TRBJ2-5; 7 positions match TRBD2. Trimming took 0 bases from V and 0 from J; bases not matched to a gene: 2. Germline CDR1 SGHRS, CDR2 YFSETQ. The CDR3 has 15 residues. The CDR3 DNA follows: TGCGCCAGCAGCTTGGCCGGGGGGAACCAAGAGACCCAGTACTTC. Translating it yields CASSLAGGNQETQYF.

This clone was found once. The chain recombines TRBV9 with TRBJ2-5, with D perhaps matching TRBD1 (6 bases). The length of the CDR3 is 15 residues. Germline V gene lookup returns CDR1 SGDLS and CDR2 YYNGEE. Trimming took off 4 bases at V and 2 bases at J, with 15 bases between the two ends. The CDR3 reads CASSSLGAGQETQYF. In DNA, the CDR3 is TGTGCCAGCAGCTCCCTGGGGGCAGGTCAAGAGACCCAGTACTTC.

The rearrangement links TRBV28 to TRBJ1-3; TRBD1 agrees at 7 bases. This CDR3 has 15 residues. The junction had 5 bases not matched to a gene; V was cut back by 3 bases and J by 3 bases. Germline V lookup: CDR1 MDHEN, CDR2 SYDVKM. CDR3 in DNA: TGTGCCAGCAGTTTTAAGGGGGCTGGTGGAAACACCATATATTTT. Amino acids: CASSFKGAGGNTIYF.

This chain joins TRBV27 and TRBJ2-4, with 7 bases aligning to TRBD1. J gave up 6 bases and V 0 bases, and 2 bases lay outside the gene matches. CDR1 and CDR2 from the germline V gene are MNHEY and SMNVEV (reference sequence). This CDR3 spans 14 amino acids. The chain's CDR3 is CASSLSTGRNIQYF. As DNA, the CDR3 is TGTGCCAGCAGTTTATCGACAGGGAGAAACATTCAGTACTTC.

This clone came up a few times. This chain connects TRBV4-3 to TRBJ2-2; a possible D gene is TRBD2 (7 bases). There are 14 residues in the CDR3. Trimming shortened V by 6 bases and J by 6 bases, and 14 bases separated the two germline ends. CDR1 and CDR2 from the germline V gene are LGHNA and YSLEER. CDR3 sequence: CASSGTGRAGELFF. CDR3 DNA sequence: TGCGCCAGCAGTGGAACAGGGAGGGCCGGGGAGCTGTTTTTT.

The rearrangement joins TRBV6-1 to TRBJ1-6; D gene unclear. The CDR3 is 13 residues long. CDR1 and CDR2 (germline): MNHNS, SASEGT. V gave up 2 bases and J gave up 6 bases, with 5 bases separating them. This CDR3 is CASSELFNSPLHF. The DNA of the CDR3 is TGTGCCAGCAGTGAACTTTTTAATTCACCCCTCCACTTT.

A word on this clone: Other DNA variants within this sample encode the same CDR3. V is TRBV19 and J is TRBJ1-2; tentative D call: TRBD1 (6 bases). The CDR3 is 13 residues long. CDR1 and CDR2 from the germline V gene are LNHDA and SQIVND (reference sequence). CDR3 sequence: CAGGGDKGYGYTF. The CDR3 coding sequence is TGTGCGGGAGGGGGGGACAAGGGCTATGGCTACACCTTC.

The chain carries TRBV10-3 and TRBJ2-3; TRBD2 might be the D (6 bases). The germline V gene encodes CDR1 ENHRY and CDR2 SYGVKD. CDR3 length: 14 amino acids. V was cut by 6 bases and J by 2 bases, with 12 bases left in between. CDR3 protein: CAIRRDSSTDTQYF. In DNA form, the CDR3 reads TGTGCCATCAGGCGGGACTCCTCCACAGATACGCAGTATTTT.

The V gene is TRBV5-1, the J gene TRBJ2-7; 9 bases line up with TRBD1. CDR3 length equals 15 residues. Per the germline V gene, CDR1 is SGHRS and CDR2 is YFSETQ. The V and J ends lost 3 bases and 1 base, in that order; junction bases with no gene match: 5. This CDR3 reads CASSSGQGVSYEQYF. Written as DNA, the CDR3 is TGCGCCAGCAGCTCGGGACAGGGTGTATCCTACGAGCAGTACTTC.

The chain combines TRBV4-3 with TRBJ1-3, with D hard to call. The length of the CDR3 is 13 residues. CDR1 LGHNA and CDR2 YSLEER come from the germline V gene. V shed 4 bases and J shed 4 bases, with 8 bases lying between them. CDR3 sequence: CASSPGRGNTIYF. The CDR3 DNA follows: TGCGCCAGCAGCCCGGGGAGGGGAAACACCATATATTTT.

This chain links TRBV19 with TRBJ1-5; D is possibly TRBD1 (6 bases). The CDR3 sequence is 14 residues long. With 9 bases removed from V and 7 bases from J, the gap between germline ends came to 19 bases. Per the germline V gene, CDR1 is LNHDA and CDR2 is SQIVND (reference sequence). The CDR3 sequence is CASRITGSIQPQHF. As DNA, the CDR3 is TGTGCCAGCCGAATTACAGGGTCTATCCAGCCCCAGCATTTT. Looking up the rest from reference TRBV19 and TRBJ1-5 gives the full variable domain: DGGITQSPKYLFRKEGQNVTLSCEQNLNHDAMYWYRQDPGQGLRLIYYSQIVNDFQKGDIAEGYSVSREKKESFPLTVTSAQKNPTAFYLCASRITGSIQPQHFGDGTRLSIL.

The chain joins TRBV9 to TRBJ2-1, with 9 bases lining up with TRBD2. With 0 bases clipped from V and 10 bases from J, the junction kept 11 bases outside the gene matches. The CDR3 has 16 amino acids. CDR1 and CDR2 from the germline V gene are SGDLS and YYNGEE. The CDR3 nucleotides read TGTGCCAGCAGCGTAGCCCCGGGGAGCGGGGGGCGGGAGCAGTTCTTC. Translation: CASSVAPGSGGREQFF.

V and J are TRBV11-2 and TRBJ2-5; 7 bases map to TRBD1. CDR1 and CDR2 (germline): SGHAT, FQNNGV. The CDR3 is 15 residues long. V shed 5 bases, J shed 4 bases, and the junction held 10 bases outside the gene matches. The CDR3: CASSPYRGFGETQYF. The CDR3 region has the DNA TGTGCCAGCAGCCCTTACAGGGGTTTCGGAGAGACCCAGTACTTC.

The chain uses TRBV7-2 and TRBJ2-5; possible D gene TRBD2, 5 bases. Germline lookup yields CDR1 SGHTA and CDR2 FQGNSA. The CDR3 extends over 13 amino acids. Trimming took off 4 bases at V and 11 bases at J, with 17 bases between the two ends. CDR3 DNA: TGTGCCAGCAGCTCGCCCCTACTAGTTTTGCAGTACTTC. This sequence encodes CASSSPLLVLQYF.

V usage is TRBV7-6 and J usage is TRBJ2-5; 12 nucleotides agree with TRBD2. Trimming took 5 bases from V and 5 from J; bases not matched to a gene: 3. The CDR3 spans 14 residues. CDR1 and CDR2 from the germline V gene are SGHVS and FNYEAQ. The CDR3 DNA reads as TGTGCCAGCAGCACTAGCGGGAGGCTGGAGACCCAGTACTTC. This translates into CASSTSGRLETQYF.

This chain joins TRBV7-8 and TRBJ1-5; TRBD1 matches at 8 bases. The CDR3 runs to 15 residues. The germline V gene encodes CDR1 SGHVS and CDR2 FQNEAQ. J lost 2 bases, V lost 5 bases, and 5 bases had no gene match. The CDR3: CASSTDRGGNQPQHF. CDR3 nucleotide sequence: TGTGCCAGCAGCACCGACAGGGGTGGCAATCAGCCCCAGCATTTT.

Here the CDR3 reads CAWRVTGERYEQYF. CDR3 bases: TGTGCCTGGAGGGTTACAGGGGAGCGCTACGAGCAGTACTTC. The chain uses TRBV30 and TRBJ2-7; the match to TRBD1 covers 7 bases. Losses at the gene ends were 3 bases for V and 3 bases for J; bases not matched to a gene: 8. The length of the CDR3 is 14 residues. Germline V gene sequence: CDR1 GTSNPN, CDR2 SVGIG (reference sequence).

V and J are TRBV6-6 and TRBJ2-7; D gene ambiguous. V was trimmed by 8 bases and J by 2 bases, leaving 10 bases between them. Germline V gene sequence: CDR1 MNHNY, CDR2 SVGAGI (reference sequence). The CDR3 length is 12 residues. The CDR3 here is CASVAATYEQYF. Written as DNA, the CDR3 is TGTGCCAGCGTAGCCGCCACCTACGAGCAGTACTTC.

This clone came up once. This rearrangement joins TRBV5-1 to TRBJ2-2; 9 nucleotides line up with TRBD2. This CDR3 has 15 residues. Germline V gene sequence: CDR1 SGHRS, CDR2 YFSETQ. V shed 2 bases, J shed 1 base, and the junction held 0 bases outside the gene matches. CDR3 sequence reads: CASSLAGGNTGELFF. CDR3 in DNA: TGCGCCAGCAGCTTAGCGGGAGGGAACACCGGGGAGCTGTTTTTT. Together with reference TRBV5-1 and TRBJ2-2, the CDR3 gives the full variable domain: KAGVTQTPRYLIKTRGQQVTLSCSPISGHRSVSWYQQTPGQGLQFLFEYFSETQRNKGNFPGRFSGRQFSNSRSEMNVSTLELGDSALYLCASSLAGGNTGELFFGEGSRLTVL.

The gene calls are TRBV2 and TRBJ1-1; TRBD1 might be the D (5 bases). This CDR3 is 15 amino acids long. Germline V gene data show CDR1 as SNHLY and CDR2 as FYNNEI. Trimming shortened V by 4 bases and J by 0 bases, and 12 bases separated the two germline ends. The CDR3 loop is CASSARQFLNTEAFF. The CDR3 bases are TGTGCCAGCAGTGCCAGACAGTTCTTGAACACTGAAGCTTTCTTT.